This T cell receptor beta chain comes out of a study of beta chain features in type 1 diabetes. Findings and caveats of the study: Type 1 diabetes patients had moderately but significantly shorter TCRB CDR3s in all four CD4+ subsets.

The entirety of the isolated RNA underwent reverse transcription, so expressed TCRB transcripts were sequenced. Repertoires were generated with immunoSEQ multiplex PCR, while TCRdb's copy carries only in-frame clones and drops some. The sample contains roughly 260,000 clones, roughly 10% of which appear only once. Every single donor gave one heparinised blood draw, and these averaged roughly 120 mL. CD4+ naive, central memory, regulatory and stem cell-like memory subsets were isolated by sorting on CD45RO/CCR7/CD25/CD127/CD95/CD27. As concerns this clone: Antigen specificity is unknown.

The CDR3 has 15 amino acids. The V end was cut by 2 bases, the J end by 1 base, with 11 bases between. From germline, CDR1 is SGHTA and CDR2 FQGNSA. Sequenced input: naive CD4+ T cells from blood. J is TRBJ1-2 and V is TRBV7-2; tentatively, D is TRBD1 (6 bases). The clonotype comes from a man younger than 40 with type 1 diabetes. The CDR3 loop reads CASSLRRGFNYGYTF. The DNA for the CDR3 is TGTGCCAGCAGCTTACGTAGGGGGTTTAACTATGGCTACACCTTC.